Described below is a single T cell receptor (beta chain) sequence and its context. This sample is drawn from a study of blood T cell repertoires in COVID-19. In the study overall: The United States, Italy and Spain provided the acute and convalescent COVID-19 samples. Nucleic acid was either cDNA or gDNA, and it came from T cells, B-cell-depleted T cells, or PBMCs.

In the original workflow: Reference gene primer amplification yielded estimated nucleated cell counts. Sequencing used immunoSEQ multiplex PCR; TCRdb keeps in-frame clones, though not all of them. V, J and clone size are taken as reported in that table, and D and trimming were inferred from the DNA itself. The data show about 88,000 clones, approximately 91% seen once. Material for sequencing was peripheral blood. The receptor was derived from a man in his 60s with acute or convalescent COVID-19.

The CDR3 loop is CASSSGTGGKYGYTF. The CDR3 coding sequence is TGTGCCAGCAGTTCCGGGACAGGGGGCAAATATGGCTACACCTTC. The rearrangement joins TRBV6-2 or TRBV6-3 to TRBJ1-2; 12 bases are shared with TRBD1. Germline CDR1 and CDR2: MNHEY and SVGEGT. Trimming took 4 bases from V and 5 from J; bases not matched to a gene: 5. The CDR3 length is 15 residues.